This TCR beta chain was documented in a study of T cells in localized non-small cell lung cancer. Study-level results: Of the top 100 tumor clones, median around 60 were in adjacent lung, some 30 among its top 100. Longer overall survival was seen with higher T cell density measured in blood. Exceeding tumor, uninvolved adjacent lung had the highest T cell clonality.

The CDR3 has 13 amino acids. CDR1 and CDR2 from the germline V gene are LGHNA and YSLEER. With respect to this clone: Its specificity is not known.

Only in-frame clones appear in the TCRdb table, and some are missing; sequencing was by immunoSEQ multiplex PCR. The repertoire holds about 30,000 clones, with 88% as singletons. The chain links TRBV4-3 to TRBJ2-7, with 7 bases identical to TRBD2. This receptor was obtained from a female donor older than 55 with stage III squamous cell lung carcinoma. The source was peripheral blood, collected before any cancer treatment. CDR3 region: CARSRGDLREQYF. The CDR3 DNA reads TGCGCGAGGAGTCGGGGGGACTTGAGAGAGCAGTACTTC.